This TCR beta chain came from a study of T-cell reconstitution after alpha-beta-depleted transplantation in children. Trimming shortened V by 1 base and J by 4 bases, and 14 bases separated the two germline ends. Per the germline V gene, CDR1 is DFQATT and CDR2 is SNEGSKA (reference sequence). The CDR3 spans 15 residues. This sample's TCRbeta library carried unique molecular identifier barcodes. TCRdb reprocessed the PCR reads via MiXCR and lists one record per CDR3 protein. Of around 600,000 distinct CDR3 sequences in the sample, approximately 10% were seen once. This clonotype was observed a handful of times.

This receptor was taken from a human donor who donated a stem cell graft to a child with acute myeloid leukemia. The source was PBMCs from the stem cell graft donor, collected from the stem cell graft. This rearrangement joins TRBV20-1 to TRBJ1-5; D gene ambiguous. The CDR3 spells CSARVSTMRNQPQHF. As DNA, the CDR3 is TGCAGTGCTAGAGTAAGCACCATGCGTAATCAGCCCCAGCATTTT.